Below, 4 T cell receptor beta chains from the same sample are listed, as sequenced in a study of blood T cell repertoires in COVID-19. Assay: immunoSEQ multiplex PCR; the TCRdb copy retains only in-frame clones and omits some. Here the sample spans around 200,000 clones, over 75% being singletons. Material: peripheral blood. These receptors all come from a woman of 80 years or more with acute or convalescent COVID-19.

This clone was counted a single time. This chain connects TRBV6-5 to TRBJ2-3; 8 bases map to TRBD2. Trimming at V came to 5 bases and at J to 2 bases, leaving 6 bases not matched to a gene. From germline, CDR1 is MNHEY and CDR2 SVGAGI. There are 15 residues in the CDR3. In DNA, the CDR3 is TGTGCCAGCAGTCTAAGTAGCGGGATCACAGATACGCAGTATTTT. This gives the protein CASSLSSGITDTQYF.

V usage is TRBV14 and J usage is TRBJ1-2; 7 bases are a match to TRBD1. The CDR3 is 13 residues long. The J segment lost 8 bases and the V segment lost 5 bases, leaving 8 bases of the junction unmatched. Germline lookup yields CDR1 SGHDN and CDR2 FVKESK. CDR3 sequence: CASSTRQGGGYTF. The CDR3 nucleotides are TGTGCCAGCAGCACCCGACAGGGCGGGGGCTACACCTTC.

The chain joins TRBV6-5 to TRBJ2-1; a possible D gene is TRBD2 (5 bases). Germline V gene lookup returns CDR1 MNHEY and CDR2 SVGAGI. There are 15 residues in the CDR3. V was trimmed by 0 bases and J by 8 bases, leaving 14 bases between them. The CDR3 sequence is CASSYSGSRGHEQFF. The CDR3 nucleotides read TGTGCCAGCAGTTACTCGGGCAGTCGAGGGCATGAGCAGTTCTTC.

The chain combines TRBV28 with TRBJ1-1, with D possibly TRBD1 on 5 matching bases. V lost 5 bases and J 4 bases, leaving 14 bases between the germline ends. CDR1 MDHEN and CDR2 SYDVKM come from the germline V gene. This CDR3 comprises 14 residues. The CDR3 spells CASSGDGRSTEAFF. In DNA form, the CDR3 reads TGTGCCAGCAGTGGGGACGGGAGGTCCACTGAAGCTTTCTTT.